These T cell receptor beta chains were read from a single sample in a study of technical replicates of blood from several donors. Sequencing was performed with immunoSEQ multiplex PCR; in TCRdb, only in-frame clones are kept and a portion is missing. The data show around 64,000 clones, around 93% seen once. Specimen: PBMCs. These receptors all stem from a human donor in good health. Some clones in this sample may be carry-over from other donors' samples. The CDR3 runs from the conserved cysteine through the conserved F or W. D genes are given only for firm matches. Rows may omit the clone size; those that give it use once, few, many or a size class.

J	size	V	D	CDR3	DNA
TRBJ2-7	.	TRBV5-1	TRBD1	CASSVGQGPRSYEQYF	TGCGCCAGCAGCGTAGGACAGGGGCCCCGCTCGTACGAGCAGTACTTC
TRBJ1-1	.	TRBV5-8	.	CASSGRTQGLTAFF	TGTGCCAGCAGCGGACGGACCCAGGGGTTGACAGCTTTCTTT
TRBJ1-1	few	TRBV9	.	CASSGLYGTEAFF	TGTGCCAGCAGTGGACTATATGGCACTGAAGCTTTCTTT
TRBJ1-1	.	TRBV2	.	CASSYTGNEAFF	TGTGCCAGCAGTTACACCGGGAATGAAGCTTTCTTT
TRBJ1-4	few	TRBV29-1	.	CSVGVTGNEKLFF	TGCAGCGTTGGCGTCACCGGGAATGAAAAACTGTTTTTT
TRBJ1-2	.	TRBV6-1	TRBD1	CASSGQGAVGYTF	TGTGCCAGCAGTGGACAGGGGGCTGTGGGCTACACCTTC
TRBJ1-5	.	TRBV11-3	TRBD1	CASSLGTGAPNQPQHF	TGTGCCAGCAGCTTAGGGACAGGGGCACCCAATCAGCCCCAGCATTTT
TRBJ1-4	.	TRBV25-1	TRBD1	CASSEWTGANEKLFF	TGTGCCAGCAGTGAATGGACAGGGGCTAATGAAAAACTGTTTTTT
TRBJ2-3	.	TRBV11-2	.	CASSLVERTTDTQYF	TGTGCCAGCAGCTTAGTAGAGCGGACCACAGATACGCAGTATTTT
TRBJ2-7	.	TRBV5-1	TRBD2	CASSLVPSGSTEQYF	TGCGCCAGCAGCTTGGTTCCTAGCGGGAGTACTGAGCAGTACTTC
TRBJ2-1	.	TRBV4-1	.	CASSRGSSGAYNEQFF	TGCGCCAGCAGCCGAGGGAGTAGCGGCGCCTACAATGAGCAGTTCTTC
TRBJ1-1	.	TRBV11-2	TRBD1	CASSPIQGGEAFF	TGTGCCAGCAGTCCCATTCAGGGGGGTGAAGCTTTCTTT
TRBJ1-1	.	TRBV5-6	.	CASSGGHVGGEAFF	TGTGCCAGCAGCGGTGGTCACGTAGGCGGGGAAGCTTTCTTT
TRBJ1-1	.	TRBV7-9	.	CASTSAGIRGAFF	TGTGCCAGCACCTCCGCTGGGATTCGGGGAGCTTTCTTT
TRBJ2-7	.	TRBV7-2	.	CASSASGYEQYF	TGTGCCAGCAGCGCTTCGGGGTACGAGCAGTACTTC
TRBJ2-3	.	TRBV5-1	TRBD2	CASSLNGGGTDTQYF	TGCGCCAGCAGCTTGAACGGGGGGGGTACAGATACGCAGTATTTT
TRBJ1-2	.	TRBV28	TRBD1	CASSMGTGAVLNGYTF	TGTGCCAGCAGTATGGGGACAGGGGCCGTCCTTAATGGCTACACCTTC
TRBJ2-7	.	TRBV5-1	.	CASSLAGGYYEQYF	TGCGCCAGCAGCTTGGCCGGGGGTTACTACGAGCAGTACTTC
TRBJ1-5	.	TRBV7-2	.	CASSLVGGRPNQPQHF	TGTGCCAGCAGCTTAGTTGGGGGCCGTCCCAATCAGCCCCAGCATTTT
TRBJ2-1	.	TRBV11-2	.	CASSPQTGYNEQFF	TGTGCCAGCAGCCCACAGACAGGATACAATGAGCAGTTCTTC
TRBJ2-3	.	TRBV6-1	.	CASSVGFSTVGGDTQYF	TGTGCCAGCAGTGTCGGATTTAGCACTGTCGGGGGAGATACGCAGTATTTT
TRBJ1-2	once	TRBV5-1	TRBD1	CASSYDRVGYGYTF	TGCGCCAGCAGCTATGACAGGGTGGGCTATGGCTACACCTTC
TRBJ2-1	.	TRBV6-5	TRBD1	CASSRDRGSNEQFF	TGTGCCAGCAGCCGGGACAGGGGGAGCAATGAGCAGTTCTTC
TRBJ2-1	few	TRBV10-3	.	CAISERTINYNEQFF	TGTGCCATCAGTGAAAGGACTATCAACTACAATGAGCAGTTCTTC
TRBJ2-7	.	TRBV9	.	CASSPRETLPGEQYF	TGTGCCAGCAGCCCTCGGGAGACCCTTCCGGGCGAGCAGTACTTC
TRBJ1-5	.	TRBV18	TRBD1	CASSQGAEQPQHF	TGTGCCAGCTCACAGGGGGCTGAGCAGCCCCAGCATTTT
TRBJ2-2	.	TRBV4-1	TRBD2	CASSQSSGAGELFF	TGCGCCAGCAGCCAGTCTAGCGGGGCCGGGGAGCTGTTTTTT
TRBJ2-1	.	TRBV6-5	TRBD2	CASSLIAGGIYNEQFF	TGTGCCAGCAGTTTAATAGCGGGGGGAATTTACAATGAGCAGTTCTTC
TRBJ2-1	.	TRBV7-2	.	CASTLEPRADNEQFF	TGTGCCAGCACCCTTGAGCCGCGGGCCGACAATGAGCAGTTCTTC
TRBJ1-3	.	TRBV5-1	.	CASSLNAGSGNTIYF	TGCGCCAGCAGCTTGAATGCGGGGTCGGGAAACACCATATATTTT